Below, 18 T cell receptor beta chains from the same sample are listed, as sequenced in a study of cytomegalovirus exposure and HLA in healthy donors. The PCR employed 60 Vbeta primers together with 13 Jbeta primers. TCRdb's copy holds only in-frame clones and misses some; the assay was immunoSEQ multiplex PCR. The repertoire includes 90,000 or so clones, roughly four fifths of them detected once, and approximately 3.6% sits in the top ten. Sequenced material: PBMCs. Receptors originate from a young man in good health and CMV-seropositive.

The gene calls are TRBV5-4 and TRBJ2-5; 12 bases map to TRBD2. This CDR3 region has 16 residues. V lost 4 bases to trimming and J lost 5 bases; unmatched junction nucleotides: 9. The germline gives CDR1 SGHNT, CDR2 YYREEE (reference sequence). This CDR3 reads CASSPPTSGSGETQYF. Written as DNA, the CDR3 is TGTGCCAGCAGCCCCCCGACTAGCGGGAGCGGGGAGACCCAGTACTTC.

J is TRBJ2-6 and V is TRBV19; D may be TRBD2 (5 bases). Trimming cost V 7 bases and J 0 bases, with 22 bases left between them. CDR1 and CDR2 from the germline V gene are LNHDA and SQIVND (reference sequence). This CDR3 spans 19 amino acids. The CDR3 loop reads CASNPGSVFLSSGANVLTF. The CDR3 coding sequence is TGTGCCAGTAACCCGGGGAGCGTCTTTTTAAGCTCTGGGGCCAACGTCCTGACTTTC.

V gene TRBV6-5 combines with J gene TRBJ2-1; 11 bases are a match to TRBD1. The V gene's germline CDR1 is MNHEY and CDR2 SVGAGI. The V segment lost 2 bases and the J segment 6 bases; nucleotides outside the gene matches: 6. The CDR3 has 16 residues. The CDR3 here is CASSYRGQGAFNEQFF. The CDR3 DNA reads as TGTGCCAGCAGTTACAGAGGACAGGGGGCCTTCAATGAGCAGTTCTTC.

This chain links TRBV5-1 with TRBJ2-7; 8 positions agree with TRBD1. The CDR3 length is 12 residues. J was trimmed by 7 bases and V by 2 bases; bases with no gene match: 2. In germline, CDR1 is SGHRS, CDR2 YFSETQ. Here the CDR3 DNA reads TGCGCCAGCAGCTTACAGGGGGGAGAGCAGTACTTC. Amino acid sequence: CASSLQGGEQYF.

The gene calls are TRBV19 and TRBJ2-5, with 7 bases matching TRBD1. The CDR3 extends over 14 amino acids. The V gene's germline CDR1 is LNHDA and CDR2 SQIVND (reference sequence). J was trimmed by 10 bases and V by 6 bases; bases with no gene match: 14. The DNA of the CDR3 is TGTGCCAGTAGGCCCGGGACGGGGCCAGGGGGCCAGTACTTC. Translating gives CASRPGTGPGGQYF.

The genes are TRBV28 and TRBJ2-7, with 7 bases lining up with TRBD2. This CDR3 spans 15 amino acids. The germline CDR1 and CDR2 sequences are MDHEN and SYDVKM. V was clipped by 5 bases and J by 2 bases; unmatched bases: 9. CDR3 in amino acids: CASSPLLAAAYEQYF. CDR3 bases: TGTGCCAGCAGTCCTCTCCTAGCGGCAGCCTACGAGCAGTACTTC.

The CDR3 nucleotides are TGTGCCAGCAGTTGGGGGGGCGCCGGCTACAATGAGCAGTTCTTC. The encoded protein is CASSWGGAGYNEQFF. The chain combines TRBV2 with TRBJ2-1; maybe TRBD2 (7 bases). Trimming took 5 bases from V and 3 from J, leaving 14 bases between them. The CDR3 contains 15 residues. Germline V lookup: CDR1 SNHLY, CDR2 FYNNEI. The full variable domain, rest sourced from reference TRBV2 and TRBJ2-1, is EPEVTQTPSHQVTQMGQEVILRCVPISNHLYFYWYRQILGQKVEFLVSFYNNEISEKSEIFDDQFSVERPDGSNFTLKIRSTKLEDSAMYFCASSWGGAGYNEQFFGPGTRLTVL.

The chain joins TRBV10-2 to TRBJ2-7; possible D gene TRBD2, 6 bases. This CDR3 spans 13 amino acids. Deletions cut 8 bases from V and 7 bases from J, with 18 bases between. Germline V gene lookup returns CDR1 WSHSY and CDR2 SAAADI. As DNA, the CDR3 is TGCGCCAGCCATCCTCGGGGACTCCAGGAGCAGTACTTC. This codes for CASHPRGLQEQYF.

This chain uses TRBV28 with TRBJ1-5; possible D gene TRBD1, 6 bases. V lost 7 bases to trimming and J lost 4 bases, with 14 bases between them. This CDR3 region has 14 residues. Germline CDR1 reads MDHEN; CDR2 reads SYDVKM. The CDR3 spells CASTSTGMNQPQHF. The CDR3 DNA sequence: TGTGCCAGCACATCAACAGGGATGAATCAGCCCCAGCATTTT.

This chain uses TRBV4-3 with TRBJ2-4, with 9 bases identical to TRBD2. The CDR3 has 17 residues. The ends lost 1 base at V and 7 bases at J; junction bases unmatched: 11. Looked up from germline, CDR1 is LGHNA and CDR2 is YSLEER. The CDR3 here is CASSQALAGGPGNIQYF. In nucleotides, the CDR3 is TGCGCCAGCAGCCAAGCCTTGGCGGGAGGGCCTGGGAACATTCAGTACTTC.

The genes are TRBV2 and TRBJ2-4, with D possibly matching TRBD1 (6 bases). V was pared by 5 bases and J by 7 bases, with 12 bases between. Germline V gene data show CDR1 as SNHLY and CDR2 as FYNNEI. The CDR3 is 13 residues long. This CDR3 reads CASSPQGRNIQYF. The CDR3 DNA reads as TGTGCCAGCAGTCCACAGGGAAGGAACATTCAGTACTTC.

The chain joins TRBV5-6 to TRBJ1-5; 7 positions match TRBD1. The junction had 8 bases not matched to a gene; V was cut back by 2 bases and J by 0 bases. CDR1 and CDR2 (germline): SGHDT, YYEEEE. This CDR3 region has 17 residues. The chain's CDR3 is CASSFWTGVYSNQPQHF. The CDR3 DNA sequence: TGTGCCAGCAGCTTCTGGACAGGAGTTTATAGCAATCAGCCCCAGCATTTT.

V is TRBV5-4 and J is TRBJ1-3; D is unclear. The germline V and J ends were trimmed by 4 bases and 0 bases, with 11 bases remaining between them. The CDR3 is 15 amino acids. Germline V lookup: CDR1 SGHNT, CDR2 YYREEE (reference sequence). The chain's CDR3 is CASSLPGISGNTIYF. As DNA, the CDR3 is TGTGCCAGCAGCCTGCCGGGTATCTCTGGAAACACCATATATTTT.

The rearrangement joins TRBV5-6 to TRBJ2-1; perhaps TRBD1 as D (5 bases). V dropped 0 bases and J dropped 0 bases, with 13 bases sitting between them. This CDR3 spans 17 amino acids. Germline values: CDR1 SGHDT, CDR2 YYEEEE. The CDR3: CASSLAWGFSSYNEQFF. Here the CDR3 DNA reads TGTGCCAGCAGCTTGGCTTGGGGCTTTAGCTCCTACAATGAGCAGTTCTTC.

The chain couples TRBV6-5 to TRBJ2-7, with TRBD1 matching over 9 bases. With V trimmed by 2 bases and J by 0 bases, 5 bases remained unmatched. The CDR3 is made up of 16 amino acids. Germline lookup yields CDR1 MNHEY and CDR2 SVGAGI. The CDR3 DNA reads TGTGCCAGCAGTTACCAGGGACAGGGTATCTCCTACGAGCAGTACTTC. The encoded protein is CASSYQGQGISYEQYF.

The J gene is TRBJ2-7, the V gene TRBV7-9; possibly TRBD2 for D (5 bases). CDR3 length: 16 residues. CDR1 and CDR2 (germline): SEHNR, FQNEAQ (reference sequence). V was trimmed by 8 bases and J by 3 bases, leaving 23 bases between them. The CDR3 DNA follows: TGTGCCAGCGTTACGTTGAGGGCAGGTCGAGTCTACGAGCAGTACTTC. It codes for CASVTLRAGRVYEQYF.

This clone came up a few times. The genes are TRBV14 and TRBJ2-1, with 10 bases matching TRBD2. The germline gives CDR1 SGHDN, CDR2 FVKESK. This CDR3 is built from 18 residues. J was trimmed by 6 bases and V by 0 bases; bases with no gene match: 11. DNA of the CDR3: TGTGCCAGCAGCCAAGATCGTACTAGCGGGAACCTTATCAATGAGCAGTTCTTC. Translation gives CASSQDRTSGNLINEQFF.

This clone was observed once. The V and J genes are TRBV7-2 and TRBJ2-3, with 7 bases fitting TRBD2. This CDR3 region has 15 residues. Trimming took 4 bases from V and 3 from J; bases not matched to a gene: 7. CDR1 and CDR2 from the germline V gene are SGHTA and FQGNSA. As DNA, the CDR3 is TGTGCCAGCAGCTGGGGGAGTAGCGGGACAGATACGCAGTATTTT. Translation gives CASSWGSSGTDTQYF.